Listed below are T cell receptor beta chains from one sample, sequenced in a study of T-cell reconstitution after alpha-beta-depleted transplantation in children. TCRdb re-derived calls from the PCR reads in MiXCR, one entry per CDR3 protein. The sample carries more than 550,000 distinct CDR3 sequences, 8% to 11% recorded once. This specimen was PBMCs from the stem cell graft donor, taken from the stem cell graft. These receptor sequences come from a human donor who donated a stem cell graft to a child with acute myeloid leukemia. Each CDR3 is given with its conserved first and last residue. The D gene is left open where the match is weak. Size values are once, few and many counts, or a class for expanded clones, and some rows have none.

D,J,V,size,CDR3,DNA
-,TRBJ2-5,TRBV28,-,CASTGRETQYF,TGTGCCAGCACGGGCCGAGAGACCCAGTACTTC
-,TRBJ2-1,TRBV29-1,many,CSGQPPADNNEQFF,TGCAGCGGCCAACCGCCTGCAGATAACAATGAGCAGTTCTTC
-,TRBJ2-3,TRBV6-2/TRBV6-3,-,CASSRNREVASTDTQYF,TGTGCCAGCAGTAGGAACCGAGAAGTCGCTAGCACAGATACGCAGTATTTT
-,TRBJ2-1,TRBV4-1,-,CASSHARGEQFF,TGCGCCAGCAGCCATGCCCGTGGTGAGCAGTTCTTC
TRBD1,TRBJ2-7,TRBV28,few,CASKLTGPPYEQYF,TGTGCCAGCAAGCTGACAGGGCCACCCTACGAGCAGTACTTC
-,TRBJ1-6,TRBV6-1,-,CASSDWGNSPLHF,TGTGCCAGCAGTGATTGGGGAAATTCACCCCTCCACTTT
TRBD1,TRBJ2-7,TRBV14,-,CASSRAGTGGAGQYF,TGTGCCAGCAGCCGCGCCGGGACAGGGGGCGCGGGGCAGTACTTC
TRBD1,TRBJ2-1,TRBV28,many,CASSGGTGLNNEQFF,TGTGCCAGCAGTGGAGGGACAGGGCTTAACAATGAGCAGTTCTTC
-,TRBJ1-5,TRBV20-1,few,CSASSVAQSSNQPQHF,TGCAGTGCTAGCTCCGTCGCACAGTCTAGCAATCAGCCCCAGCATTTT
TRBD1,TRBJ2-1,TRBV20-1,-,CSADRDSVKQFF,TGCAGTGCGGACAGGGACTCTGTCAAGCAGTTCTTC
-,TRBJ1-2,TRBV7-8,few,CASSLANSGSGYTF,TGTGCCAGCAGCTTAGCAAACAGTGGCAGTGGCTACACCTTC
-,TRBJ2-5,TRBV7-2,few,CASSRSSSETQYF,TGTGCCAGCAGCCGCTCGTCCTCAGAGACCCAGTACTTC
TRBD2,TRBJ2-1,TRBV24-1,many,CATSDAPSGRTNEQFF,TGTGCCACCAGTGATGCACCTAGCGGGAGGACCAATGAGCAGTTCTTC
-,TRBJ2-1,TRBV6-1,-,CASSEAAHYEQFF,TGTGCCAGCAGTGAAGCGGCTCACTATGAGCAGTTCTTC
-,TRBJ1-2,TRBV28,-,CASSYGGDYTF,TGTGCCAGCAGTTACGGGGGGGACTACACCTTC
-,TRBJ2-7,TRBV15,few,CATSRAFAPGLLHEQYF,TGTGCCACCAGCAGAGCCTTCGCGCCAGGTTTGCTCCACGAGCAGTACTTC
TRBD2,TRBJ2-3,TRBV7-2,many,CASSPWTSATDTQYF,TGTGCCAGCAGCCCATGGACTAGCGCCACAGATACGCAGTATTTT
-,TRBJ1-3,TRBV30,few,CAWRSQAPGNTIYF,TGTGCCTGGAGATCGCAGGCCCCTGGAAACACCATATATTTT